A selection of T cell receptor beta chains follows, all from one sample in a study of identical twins. TCRdb re-called the 5' RACE reads with MiXCR, one entry per CDR3 protein. The sample lists 1.5 million to 2 million distinct CDR3 sequences, about 31% occurring once. The specimen sequenced was cord blood. These receptors were obtained from a newborn girl in good health. Each CDR3 is given with its conserved first and last residue. A D gene is named only where the DNA matches it firmly. Size is stated for part of the rows, as once, few or many counts, or as a class when the clone is expanded.

DNA: TGCAGTGCTAGACTAGCGATTCGGATCAATGAGCAGTTCTTC
CDR3: CSARLAIRINEQFF
V: TRBV20-1
size: few
D: NA
J: TRBJ2-1

DNA: TGTGCCAGCAGTCCACACCCTAGGACTAGCGGGAGTAGATCCTACAATGAGCAGTTCTTC
CDR3: CASSPHPRTSGSRSYNEQFF
V: TRBV12-3/TRBV12-4
size: NA
D: TRBD2
J: TRBJ2-1

DNA: TGTGCCAGCACCCCTAGAGGGACAGGAGCCTACGAGCAGTACTTC
CDR3: CASTPRGTGAYEQYF
V: TRBV6-5
size: NA
D: TRBD1
J: TRBJ2-7

DNA: TGTGCCAGCAGTCCATACGGGACTAGCGGGATCACAGATACGCAGTATTTT
CDR3: CASSPYGTSGITDTQYF
V: TRBV12-3/TRBV12-4
size: NA
D: TRBD2
J: TRBJ2-3

DNA: TGCAGTGCTAGAGAGCGGGGGGGCTCCTACAATGAGCAGTACTTC
CDR3: CSARERGGSYNEQYF
V: TRBV20-1
size: NA
D: TRBD2
J: TRBJ2-7

DNA: TGTGCCAGCAGCCAAGAAAGCAGGGGTCTAGAGACCCAGTTCTTC
CDR3: CASSQESRGLETQFF
V: TRBV4-2
size: NA
D: NA
J: TRBJ2-1

DNA: TGTGCCAGCAGCTTAGCCCCAATCCCGAGGGGATTGTGGAGGACTGAAGCTTTCTTT
CDR3: CASSLAPIPRGLWRTEAFF
V: TRBV7-6
size: NA
D: NA
J: TRBJ1-1

DNA: TGTGCCAGTAGTCCCAGACCACAGGATACGCAGTATTTT
CDR3: CASSPRPQDTQYF
V: TRBV19
size: NA
D: NA
J: TRBJ2-3

DNA: TGCGCCAGCAGCCCGATTGGGCGTCATGAGCAGTACTTC
CDR3: CASSPIGRHEQYF
V: TRBV4-1
size: once
D: NA
J: TRBJ2-5

DNA: TGCAGTGGAAAAGGGGGGGAATCCTACGAGCAGTACTTC
CDR3: CSGKGGESYEQYF
V: TRBV20-1
size: NA
D: NA
J: TRBJ2-7

DNA: TGTGCCAGCAGCTTGCTAGCGGGGGCCTCAAACACCGGGGAGCTGTTTTTT
CDR3: CASSLLAGASNTGELFF
V: TRBV7-9
size: NA
D: TRBD2
J: TRBJ2-2

DNA: TGCGCCAGCAGCTTGACGGGGTTGGGCTCCTCTGGGGCCAACGTCCTGACTTTC
CDR3: CASSLTGLGSSGANVLTF
V: TRBV5-1
size: NA
D: NA
J: TRBJ2-6

DNA: TGCAGTGCTAGCTCACTAGCGGATTACTACGAGCAGTACTTC
CDR3: CSASSLADYYEQYF
V: TRBV20-1
size: few
D: TRBD2
J: TRBJ2-7

DNA: TGTGCCAGCAGTTATAACGATCAGCCCCAGCATTTT
CDR3: CASSYNDQPQHF
V: TRBV6-5
size: few
D: NA
J: TRBJ1-5